This T cell receptor (beta chain) derives from a study of T cells in Graves' hyperthyroidism and ophthalmopathy. Study conclusions and caveats: Prediction of ophthalmopathy progression came a median roughly 6.4 months pre-onset.

Germline trimming cut 5 bases from V and 0 bases from J; bases unmatched to any gene: 2. The CDR3 is 13 residues long. Germline CDR1 GTSNPN, CDR2 SVGIG (reference sequence). RNA transcripts served as the template for amplifying TCR beta CDR3 regions. A first-round RT-PCR of the TCR CDR3 used the HTBI primer set. TCRdb re-analysed the multiplex PCR reads in MiXCR, keeping a single row per CDR3 protein. The sample consists of fewer than 400,000 distinct CDR3 sequences, more than 12% of them appearing once. This clonotype was picked up many times. No antigen is known for it. The rearrangement uses TRBV30 and TRBJ1-2, with 8 positions matching TRBD1. Sample: blood. The source is a man aged 50-59 years with Graves' ophthalmopathy. DNA of the CDR3: TGTGCCTGGTCGGGACAGGCTAACTATGGCTACACCTTC. Translation: CAWSGQANYGYTF.